This TCR beta chain was sequenced during a study of blood T cell repertoires in COVID-19 (dated by TCRdb to 2018 to 2020). Context from the whole study: Samples from collaborators originated in the United States, Italy and Spain and spanned both the acute and convalescent phases of COVID-19. The prospective study material was composed of cDNA or gDNA derived from T cells, B-cell-depleted T cells, or PBMCs. Deeply sampled blood TCRbeta repertoires from subjects exposed to, actively infected with, or recovered from COVID-19 were included in the dataset. A freely available public database, intended as a resource for researchers studying the immune response to SARS-CoV-2, is where the repertoires were released. Samples were obtained from the ongoing ImmuneRACE study (first 160 participants) and from 1,254 subjects provided by 6 global collaborators. The sample metadata nearly always contained a de-identified subject ID, COVID-19 status, age in years and sex. Where available, HLA class I and class II types were obtained from metadata supplied by the sample provider rather than from assay-based typing.

CDR1 and CDR2 were assigned from the germline V gene (reference sequence) as SEHNR and FQNEAQ. The V end gives up 1 base and the J end 2 bases, leaving 1 base in the junction not matched to a gene. From cysteine to phenylalanine, the CDR3 is 15 amino acids long. This entry keeps only the CDR3 DNA: 45 bases, framed from base 1. Beyond this particular receptor, the publication reports: Clinical and demographic metadata were provided uncurated, with the amount varying by source and participant.

The immunoSEQ Assay, a bias-controlled multiplex PCR, was used to amplify TCRbeta CDR3 regions from genomic DNA. The authors processed their data as follows. Within the assay, amplification of reference gene primers was used to estimate how many nucleated cells each sample contained. To quantify the absolute abundance of each unique TCRbeta CDR3 rearrangement, sequence reads were collapsed and filtered. Productive Simpson clonality was computed per sample as the square root of Simpson's diversity index over productive rearrangements. The immuneACCESS repertoire file appears here via TCRdb, limited to in-frame rearrangements. These files lack a portion of the clones; in checked studies, under half of the deficit traces to unresolved V genes, and the cause of the others is not known. V and J calls and clone size follow that table, whereas D and trimming were derived from the DNA. The sample records under 200,000 clones, 70% to 80% of which are singletons. The leading ten clones occupy less than 7% of the sample.

With respect to this clone: Its antigen is currently not known. No base quality values were provided; no much bigger clone lies one nucleotide off.

In Seattle, one collaborating source enrolled patients while the infection was active and tracked those patients longitudinally over the course of disease. The collaborating institutions used their own protocols to collect whole blood in K2EDTA tubes. Collaborator samples were shipped for TCRbeta analysis as frozen whole blood, isolated PBMCs, or DNA extracted from either sample type. The chain links TRBV7-9 with TRBJ2-1, with TRBD2 matching 8 junction bases. The sample was peripheral blood. This TCR came from a woman aged 40 to 50 with COVID-19, enrolled during active disease. The CDR3 is CASSLEAGAYNEQFF. The nucleotide sequence is TGTGCCAGCAGCTTAGAAGCGGGGGCCTACAATGAGCAGTTCTTC.